This T cell receptor (beta chain) is drawn from a study of CD8+ T cells in alopecia areata. Study results and caveats: Higher clonality was seen in lesional scalp than in normal scalp, especially in alopecia totalis/universalis. Scalp data also include sequences from resident alphabeta T cells of normal skin.

V lost 3 bases, J lost 3 bases, and 17 bases lay in between. The length of the CDR3 is 15 residues. Per the germline V gene, CDR1 is SQVTM and CDR2 is ANQGSEA. Isolation of CD4+ and CD8+ T cells from PBMCs was achieved by sorting. Note on this clone: Its antigen is still unknown.

Extraction and reverse transcription of RNA yielded cDNA as the sequencing template. Sequencing was performed with immunoSEQ multiplex PCR; in TCRdb, only in-frame clones are kept and a portion is missing. The sample holds 180,000 or so clones, around 63% seen once. The rearrangement joins TRBV29-1 to TRBJ1-2; D unclear. The TCR was taken from a human donor with alopecia areata. Sequencing used CD4+ T cells sorted from blood, obtained at week 0. CDR3 amino acids: CSVDTTRADDYGYTF. The CDR3 nucleotides read TGCAGCGTTGATACGACCCGGGCCGACGACTATGGCTACACCTTC. The variable domain in full, completed from reference TRBV29-1 and TRBJ1-2, reads SAVISQKPSRDICQRGTSLTIQCQVDSQVTMMFWYRQQPGQSLTLIATANQGSEATYESGFVIDKFPISRPNLTFSTLTVSNMSPEDSSIYLCSVDTTRADDYGYTFGSGTRLTVV.